The source of this T cell receptor (beta chain) is a study of glioma-infiltrating T cells. This CDR3 contains 14 residues. Trimming cost V 3 bases and J 5 bases; bases outside gene matches: 4. CDR1 is DFQATT and CDR2 is SNEGSKA in the germline V gene (reference sequence). At least ten counts were recorded for this clonotype. The antigen is not known. Findings of the study overall: Tissue-blood divergence was below expectation in non-neoplastic patients, above in gliomas.

The iRepertoire nested amplicon-rescue multiplex PCR amplified TCR alpha and beta CDR3s from RNA. TCRdb recomputed calls from the multiplex PCR reads with MiXCR, one row per CDR3 protein. The sample lists some 99,000 distinct CDR3 sequences; under 30% were seen once. V usage is TRBV20-1 and J usage is TRBJ2-3, with 11 bases fitting TRBD2. The origin of this receptor is a human donor with low-grade glioma or glioblastoma, undergoing nonglioma brain surgery, or in good health (not recorded which). The sample comprised glioma tissue, nonneoplastic brain tissue, or PBMCs (not recorded which). The CDR3 region is CSARVAGGIDTQYF. Here the CDR3 DNA reads TGCAGTGCTAGGGTAGCGGGAGGGATAGATACGCAGTATTTT.